The rows below give T cell receptor beta chains drawn from one sample of a study of blood T cell repertoires in COVID-19. Produced via immunoSEQ multiplex PCR; TCRdb's table is partial and in-frame only. Of roughly 50,000 clones in the sample, 65% to 90% were seen once. The specimen was peripheral blood. The receptors stem from a woman of 80 years or more with acute or convalescent COVID-19. Both conserved end residues are part of each CDR3. The D gene is left open where the match is weak. Clone size is not always given. Where it is, it says once, few, many or a class for expanded clones.

clone_size	v_call	j_call	d_call	cdr3_nt	cdr3_aa
.	TRBV5-6	TRBJ1-3	.	TGTGCCAGCAGCCCCGGACAGAAAGTCTCTGGAAACACCATATATTTT	CASSPGQKVSGNTIYF
few	TRBV27	TRBJ1-2	.	TGTGCCAGCACTCCTTCGGGGAGGGGCTATGGCTACACCTTC	CASTPSGRGYGYTF
.	TRBV5-4	TRBJ2-7	TRBD1	TGTGCCAGCAGCTTGGCAGGGGGCCTTAGCTCCTACGAGCAGTACTTC	CASSLAGGLSSYEQYF
.	TRBV7-8	TRBJ2-5	TRBD1	TGTGCCAGCAGTTCGGACAGGGGCGAGACCCAGTACTTC	CASSSDRGETQYF
.	TRBV12-3/TRBV12-4	TRBJ2-4	TRBD1	TGTGCCAGCAGTCTACAGGGGGTGGACATTCAGTACTTC	CASSLQGVDIQYF
.	TRBV2	TRBJ1-5	.	TGTGCCAGCACCGGCGAGGGAAGTGAGCCCCAGCATTTT	CASTGEGSEPQHF
.	TRBV7-2	TRBJ2-7	.	TGTGCCAGCAGCTTGCTAGTGGGCTCCTACGAGCAGTACTTC	CASSLLVGSYEQYF
.	TRBV5-4	TRBJ1-2	TRBD1	TGTGCCAGCAGCTTCCGCGGACAGGACAGCTACACCTTC	CASSFRGQDSYTF
once	TRBV9	TRBJ1-4	TRBD1	TGTGCCAGCAGCTTCGGGACAGGGGGAGACGAAAAACTGTTTTTT	CASSFGTGGDEKLFF
.	TRBV7-9	TRBJ1-4	.	TGTGCCAGCAGCTTCGGCGTGAGGGCAACTAATGAAAAACTGTTTTTT	CASSFGVRATNEKLFF
.	TRBV19	TRBJ1-4	.	TGTGCCAGCTCTAGGGCAGCGGCAACTAATGAAAAACTGTTTTTT	CASSRAAATNEKLFF
.	TRBV3-1/TRBV3-2	TRBJ1-1	.	TGTGCCAGCAGCCAAAGACTCGGGGGGGCTTTCTTT	CASSQRLGGAFF
.	TRBV2	TRBJ2-3	.	TGTGCCAGCAGGCTTCGACAGGTAACAGATACGCAGTATTTT	CASRLRQVTDTQYF
.	TRBV19	TRBJ1-6	TRBD1	TGTGCCAGTAGTATCATAACAGGGGTCAATTCACCCCTCCACTTT	CASSIITGVNSPLHF
.	TRBV7-9	TRBJ2-2	.	TGTGCCAGCAGCTTAGGCGGTGCGGACACCGGGGAGCTGTTTTTT	CASSLGGADTGELFF
.	TRBV3-1/TRBV3-2	TRBJ2-7	TRBD2	TGTGCCAGCAGCCTCGGGACTAGCGGGGGGTGGGAGCAGTACTTC	CASSLGTSGGWEQYF
once	TRBV5-1	TRBJ1-2	.	TGCGCCAGCAGCCCCGGTGACAGGCTCTATGGCTACACCTTC	CASSPGDRLYGYTF
.	TRBV6-5	TRBJ1-1	TRBD1	TGTGCCAGCAGTCCCTCGACACAGGGGAGAGCTTTCTTT	CASSPSTQGRAFF
.	TRBV5-6	TRBJ1-2	.	TGTGCCAGCAACTACGGAGGGAACGACTATGGCTACACCTTC	CASNYGGNDYGYTF
.	TRBV29-1	TRBJ1-2	.	TGCAGCGTTGTTTTGCAGATTAACTATGGCTACACCTTC	CSVVLQINYGYTF
few	TRBV5-1	TRBJ2-3	TRBD1	TGCGCCAGCAGCAAACAGGGGAGCACAGATACGCAGTATTTT	CASSKQGSTDTQYF
.	TRBV5-6	TRBJ1-1	.	TGTGCCAGCAGCTGGGGACACGCTGAAGCTTTCTTT	CASSWGHAEAFF
.	TRBV30	TRBJ2-2	.	TGTGCCTGGAGTGTACCCAGGTCGAACACCGGGGAGCTGTTTTTT	CAWSVPRSNTGELFF
once	TRBV6-5	TRBJ1-1	.	TGTGCCAGCAGCGAGATCCTAAACACTGAAGCTTTCTTT	CASSEILNTEAFF
.	TRBV4-2	TRBJ1-4	.	TGTGCCAGCAGCCAAGAAGCAGGGTTGGGTGAAAAACTGTTTTTT	CASSQEAGLGEKLFF
.	TRBV29-1	TRBJ1-5	TRBD1	TGCAGCGTCGTTAAATCGCTCCACAGGGGGGTAGGCAATCAGCCCCAGCATTTT	CSVVKSLHRGVGNQPQHF
.	TRBV4-1	TRBJ1-2	TRBD1	TGCGCCAGCAGCCAGCCAGGGGGCAGGGGCGGCTACACCTTC	CASSQPGGRGGYTF
.	TRBV7-3	TRBJ2-3	TRBD2	TGTGCCAGCAGCCCCCGGGGAGGCGGGGGAACTCACGTTAGCACAGATACGCAGTATTTT	CASSPRGGGGTHVSTDTQYF
.	TRBV12-3/TRBV12-4	TRBJ1-4	.	TGTGCCAGCAGTCCGGGATACGAAAAACTGTTTTTT	CASSPGYEKLFF
.	TRBV5-1	TRBJ2-7	TRBD1	TGCGCCAGCAGCCCGGACAGGGGGATCTACGAGCAGTACTTC	CASSPDRGIYEQYF
.	TRBV7-2	TRBJ2-1	TRBD2	TGTGCCAGCAGCTCTAGCGGGGGCTATGAGCAGTTCTTC	CASSSSGGYEQFF
once	TRBV18	TRBJ2-3	TRBD2	TGTGCCAGCTCACCAAGCCTAGCGGGGGTGGCAGATACGCAGTATTTT	CASSPSLAGVADTQYF
.	TRBV7-9	TRBJ1-2	TRBD1	TGTGCCAGCAGCGCCAGACAGGGGGCTTCCTCAGTTAACTATGGCTACACCTTC	CASSARQGASSVNYGYTF
.	TRBV3-1/TRBV3-2	TRBJ1-1	.	TGTGCCAGCAGCCCAAGTAGTCTGAACACTGAAGCTTTCTTT	CASSPSSLNTEAFF
.	TRBV7-2	TRBJ2-5	.	TGTGCCAGCAGCTTAGAGCTAGAGGAGACCCAGTACTTC	CASSLELEETQYF
.	TRBV5-6	TRBJ1-2	.	TGTGCCAGCAGCGCCCCGGAGGCGGGGGGCTACACCTTC	CASSAPEAGGYTF
.	TRBV4-2	TRBJ2-7	TRBD2	TGTGCCAGCAGCCAAGGGCGGGGGAACGTCTACGAGCAGTACTTC	CASSQGRGNVYEQYF
.	TRBV24-1	TRBJ2-1	TRBD2	TGTGCCACCAGTGATTCGTATAGCGGGGGGGCCAATGAGCAGTTCTTC	CATSDSYSGGANEQFF
.	TRBV6-1	TRBJ1-6	TRBD1	TGTGCCAGCAGTGAAGGTCCGGGACAGTCCACGAGCTCCTATAATTCACCCCTCCACTTT	CASSEGPGQSTSSYNSPLHF
few	TRBV7-3	TRBJ1-1	.	TGTGCCAGCAGCATACAGGGAGAGGGCACTGAAGCTTTCTTT	CASSIQGEGTEAFF
.	TRBV5-1	TRBJ2-5	TRBD1	TGCGCCAGCAGCTTGAACAGGGGTCCGGAGACCCAGTACTTC	CASSLNRGPETQYF
.	TRBV7-2	TRBJ2-7	TRBD1	TGTGCCAGCAGCCCCCGACAGGGCAACACCTACGAGCAGTACTTC	CASSPRQGNTYEQYF
.	TRBV6-4	TRBJ1-1	.	TGTGCCAGCATAGTGGACAAGTCGAACACTGAAGCTTTCTTT	CASIVDKSNTEAFF
once	TRBV5-6	TRBJ2-3	TRBD2	TGTGCCAGCAGCTACACTAGCGGGGGGGCAGGTGTAACAGATACGCAGTATTTT	CASSYTSGGAGVTDTQYF
.	TRBV5-1	TRBJ1-1	.	TGCGCCAGCAGCTTGGAACCAGGGGTAAGTGAAGCTTTCTTT	CASSLEPGVSEAFF
.	TRBV27	TRBJ2-2	TRBD2	TGTGCCAGCAGTCTGGTTGTAGGTAGCGGGGGAATATCCGGGGAGCTGTTTTTT	CASSLVVGSGGISGELFF
.	TRBV2	TRBJ2-5	.	TGTGCCAGCACCCCCCGGGCCGGGGAATCGGAGACCCAGTACTTC	CASTPRAGESETQYF
few	TRBV11-1	TRBJ1-2	.	TGTGCCAGCAGCCCCGACAGGAATAACGGCTACACCTTC	CASSPDRNNGYTF
.	TRBV3-1/TRBV3-2	TRBJ2-5	.	TGTGCCAGCAGCCAAGATGGGCGGGGGCGAGAGACCCAGTACTTC	CASSQDGRGRETQYF
.	TRBV2	TRBJ1-6	.	TGTGCCAGCAGAGGACTAAATAGGTCACCCCTCCACTTT	CASRGLNRSPLHF
.	TRBV5-1	TRBJ1-5	.	TGCGCCAGCAGCCCCCAGGGTAGCAGCAATCAGCCCCAGCATTTT	CASSPQGSSNQPQHF
.	TRBV29-1	TRBJ1-1	.	TGCAGCGCCGAGGGTGGGGGCGGAAGGTGGACTGAAGCTTTCTTT	CSAEGGGGRWTEAFF
.	TRBV2	TRBJ2-2	TRBD1	TGTGCCAGCAGTGTACAGGGGGCGCCCGGGGAGCTGTTTTTT	CASSVQGAPGELFF
.	TRBV11-2	TRBJ2-7	.	TGTGCCAGCAGCTCCCCGGGTAACGAGATCTCCTACGAGCAGTACTTC	CASSSPGNEISYEQYF
.	TRBV18	TRBJ2-2	TRBD1	TGTGCCAGCTCACACAGGGGGACCGGGGAGCTGTTTTTT	CASSHRGTGELFF